The 28 T cell receptor beta chains listed next were all sequenced from one sample in a study of T-cell reconstitution after alpha-beta-depleted transplantation in children. Preparation of the TCRbeta library involved a method that used unique molecular identifiers. TCRdb re-derived calls from the PCR reads in MiXCR, one entry per CDR3 protein. The profile covers a few hundred thousand distinct CDR3 sequences, with 10% appearing a single time and 2.4% taken by the ten largest. The sequencing used PBMCs from the stem cell graft donor, collected from the stem cell graft. These TCRs come from a human donor who donated a stem cell graft to a child with acute lymphoblastic leukemia.

V usage is TRBV11-2 and J usage is TRBJ2-3; TRBD2 agrees at 10 bases. The length of the CDR3 is 21 residues. Germline-derived CDR1 and CDR2 are SGHAT and FQNNGV. The J segment lost 2 bases and the V segment lost 3 bases, leaving 20 bases of the junction unmatched. The DNA for the CDR3 is TGTGCCAGCAGCTTGTCGCGCAGGAGCGGGAGGGCCGGGCCCCCCACAGATACGCAGTATTTT. This gives the protein CASSLSRRSGRAGPPTDTQYF. The full variable domain, its missing parts supplied by reference TRBV11-2 and TRBJ2-3, is EAGVAQSPRYKIIEKRQSVAFWCNPISGHATLYWYQQILGQGPKLLIQFQNNGVVDDSQLPKDRFSAERLKGVDSTLKIQPAKLEDSAVYLCASSLSRRSGRAGPPTDTQYFGPGTRLTVL.

This clonotype was found many times. This chain joins TRBV6-1 and TRBJ1-5; unclear D gene. The CDR3 spans 14 residues. Germline CDR1 and CDR2: MNHNS and SASEGT. V dropped 1 base and J dropped 0 bases, with 4 bases sitting between them. CDR3 region: CASSEGYSNQPQHF. In DNA, the CDR3 is TGTGCCAGCAGTGAAGGTTATAGCAATCAGCCCCAGCATTTT.

The rearrangement joins TRBV12-3 or TRBV12-4 to TRBJ2-7; D remains ambiguous. The CDR3 contains 15 residues. The germline V and J ends were trimmed by 4 bases and 0 bases, with 13 bases remaining between them. The CDR3 DNA reads TGTGCCAGCAGTTCATACAGAGCTTCCTCCTACGAGCAGTACTTC. It is translated as CASSSYRASSYEQYF.

This clonotype was counted a single time. The gene calls are TRBV19 and TRBJ2-7; D gene ambiguous. Trimming cost V 3 bases and J 4 bases, with 10 bases left between them. The germline V gene has CDR1 LNHDA and CDR2 SQIVND (reference sequence). The CDR3 loop spans 13 amino acids. CDR3 in DNA: TGTGCCAGTAGTATCTCCCCCCGGTACGAGCAGTACTTC. Its translation: CASSISPRYEQYF.

There are a few counts of this clonotype. The chain employs TRBV7-9 and TRBJ1-1; D unclear. CDR1 is SEHNR, CDR2 FQNEAQ, per germline (reference sequence). This CDR3 is 15 amino acids long. V lost 5 bases to trimming and J lost 1 base, with 14 bases between them. In nucleotides, the CDR3 is TGTGCCAGCAGCCCCGTTGGAGGTCCGAACACTGAAGCTTTCTTT. Amino acid sequence: CASSPVGGPNTEAFF.

For this clonotype: One end of the junction fails to match germline, which may point to a read error. The chain's CDR3 is CTISESTARANEQFF. The CDR3 nucleotides are TGTACCATCAGTGAGTCGACAGCGAGGGCGAATGAGCAGTTCTTC. V and J are TRBV10-3 and TRBJ2-1, with D tentatively TRBD1 or TRBD2 (5 bases each). The germline CDR1 and CDR2 sequences are ENHRY and SYGVKD. The CDR3 has 15 residues.

This clonotype was counted ten times or more. J is TRBJ2-1 and V is TRBV6-2 or TRBV6-3, with 10 bases matching TRBD2. J was trimmed by 2 bases and V by 2 bases; bases with no gene match: 6. The CDR3 sequence is 17 residues long. Germline CDR1 reads MNHEY; CDR2 reads SVGEGT. The CDR3 coding sequence is TGTGCCAGCAGTTACCAAGGACTAGCGGTTACCTACAATGAGCAGTTCTTC. Translating gives CASSYQGLAVTYNEQFF.

The chain recombines TRBV4-2 with TRBJ2-5, with 14 bases identical to TRBD2. The CDR3 sequence is 16 residues long. Germline V gene sequence: CDR1 LGHNA, CDR2 YNFKEQ. V trimming: 3 bases; J trimming: 5 bases; junction bases outside the gene matches: 5. This CDR3 reads CASSQAGTSGGETQYF. CDR3 nucleotides: TGTGCCAGCAGCCAGGCCGGGACTAGCGGGGGTGAGACCCAGTACTTC.

Ten or more counts support this clonotype. This chain uses TRBV4-3 with TRBJ2-1; TRBD2 aligns across 9 bases. Per germline, CDR1 LGHNA and CDR2 YSLEER. Trimming at V came to 1 base and at J to 3 bases, leaving 7 bases not matched to a gene. The CDR3 has 17 residues. The CDR3 DNA reads as TGCGCCAGCAGCCAAGGAGCGTTGACTAGCGGCTACAATGAGCAGTTCTTC. It is translated as CASSQGALTSGYNEQFF.

V is TRBV6-1 and J is TRBJ2-7, with 14 positions matching TRBD2. The CDR3 has 17 amino acids. The germline V gene has CDR1 MNHNS and CDR2 SASEGT. V was pared by 6 bases and J by 3 bases, with 10 bases of the junction left unmatched. The CDR3 DNA is TGTGCCAGCAGCCGCGGACTAGCGGGAGGCGACCTCTACGAGCAGTACTTC. This sequence encodes CASSRGLAGGDLYEQYF.

The V gene is TRBV29-1, the J gene TRBJ2-7; D gene uncertain. Germline V gene sequence: CDR1 SQVTM, CDR2 ANQGSEA. The CDR3 is made up of 13 amino acids. Trimming left V 4 bases short and J 1 base short, with 11 bases between. CDR3 in amino acids: CSVVRGLSYEQYF. The CDR3, as DNA: TGCAGCGTTGTTCGTGGGCTATCCTACGAGCAGTACTTC.

A few counts support this clonotype. The junction does not match germline at one end; this may be a read error. The V call is TRBV29-1, the J call TRBJ2-1; 8 nucleotides align to TRBD2. CDR3 length: 13 amino acids. Per the germline V gene, CDR1 is SQVTM and CDR2 is ANQGSEA. In nucleotides, the CDR3 is TGCAGCGCCGGGGGGGGACTAGAGCCCGGGGGGGTCTTC. Protein: CSAGGGLEPGGVF.

A few counts support this clonotype. The chain combines TRBV12-3 or TRBV12-4 with TRBJ2-3, with 8 positions matching TRBD2. This CDR3 is built from 15 residues. The ends lost 7 bases at V and 3 bases at J; junction bases unmatched: 9. The CDR3 region has the DNA TGTGCCAGCACCTCCAGCGGGAGTATGACAGATACGCAGTATTTT. Encoded protein: CASTSSGSMTDTQYF.

This clonotype was counted a few times. The chain joins TRBV7-9 to TRBJ2-2; D gene uncertain. Germline V gene data show CDR1 as SEHNR and CDR2 as FQNEAQ (reference sequence). The V gene lost 5 bases and the J gene lost 7 bases, with 5 bases spanning the gap. CDR3 length: 11 amino acids. CDR3 coding DNA: TGTGCCAGCAGCCCCGGCGGGGAGCTGTTTTTT. Translated, it gives CASSPGGELFF.

The chain has TRBV6-5 and TRBJ2-7, with 16 bases lining up with TRBD2. V gave up 0 bases and J gave up 2 bases; unmatched junction bases: 4. Looked up from germline, CDR1 is MNHEY and CDR2 is SVGAGI. The length of the CDR3 is 18 residues. The CDR3 here is CASSYSGLAGGDTYEQYF. DNA of the CDR3: TGTGCCAGCAGTTACTCGGGACTAGCGGGAGGGGACACCTACGAGCAGTACTTC.

This clonotype was counted between two and nine times. This rearrangement joins TRBV28 to TRBJ2-7; D call uncertain. Trimming pared 3 bases from V and 7 bases from J, leaving 13 bases between. The CDR3 runs 13 residues. Germline CDR1 and CDR2: MDHEN and SYDVKM. CDR3 DNA: TGTGCCAGCAGTTTTGGTCAGACTGGTGAGCAGTACTTC. Translated: CASSFGQTGEQYF.

This clonotype was picked up a small number of times. The CDR3: CASILQEKAPNTEAFF. In DNA form, the CDR3 reads TGTGCCAGCATTCTACAGGAAAAAGCACCTAACACTGAAGCTTTCTTT. The J gene is TRBJ1-1, the V gene TRBV21-1; the DNA was not used to check the table's D call, TRBD1. TRBV21-1 corresponds to a pseudogene. This CDR3 has 16 residues.

Ten or more counts support this clonotype. The CDR3 here is CSAPHEGSQPYGYTF. DNA of the CDR3: TGCAGTGCTCCCCATGAGGGAAGTCAACCCTATGGCTACACCTTC. This rearrangement joins TRBV20-1 to TRBJ1-2, with no clear D. Trimming took 5 bases from V and 4 from J, leaving 20 bases between them. The CDR3 is 15 residues long. From germline, CDR1 is DFQATT and CDR2 SNEGSKA (reference sequence).

In its sample, this clonotype was seen a few times. The rearrangement joins TRBV3-1 to TRBJ2-7; no firm D call. The CDR3 runs to 16 residues. Trimming took off 4 bases at V and 0 bases at J, with 16 bases between the two ends. The germline CDR1 and CDR2 sequences are LGHDT and YNNKEL (reference sequence). CDR3 residues: CASSPRPPVSSYEQYF. The CDR3, as DNA: TGTGCCAGCAGCCCTCGTCCCCCGGTAAGCTCCTACGAGCAGTACTTC.

The chain couples TRBV5-1 to TRBJ2-1; D gene unclear. V lost 5 bases to trimming and J lost 0 bases, with 9 bases between them. The CDR3 has 14 residues. Germline V gene sequence: CDR1 SGHRS, CDR2 YFSETQ. The CDR3 reads CASSAPSSYNEQFF. The DNA of the CDR3 is TGCGCCAGCAGTGCACCTAGCTCCTACAATGAGCAGTTCTTC.

In its sample, this clonotype was seen a few times. The gene calls are TRBV30 and TRBJ2-7, with D possibly being TRBD1 or TRBD2 (5 bases each). CDR3 length equals 17 residues. Trimming took 3 bases from V and 3 from J, leaving 24 bases between them. Germline V gives CDR1 GTSNPN, CDR2 SVGIG (reference sequence). CDR3 protein: CAWRVFRFGGPNYEQYF. The CDR3 bases are TGTGCCTGGAGAGTTTTTCGATTTGGGGGACCCAACTACGAGCAGTACTTC.

This chain connects TRBV18 to TRBJ2-7; the match to TRBD1 covers 8 bases. The CDR3 is made up of 14 amino acids. Germline CDR1 is KGHSH and CDR2 is LQKENI. V was pared by 6 bases and J by 7 bases, with 11 bases of the junction left unmatched. DNA of the CDR3: TGTGCCAGCTCCAACACAGGGGGGAGAGATGAGCAGTACTTC. This codes for CASSNTGGRDEQYF. Filled out from reference TRBV18 and TRBJ2-7, the complete variable domain reads NAGVMQNPRHLVRRRGQEARLRCSPMKGHSHVYWYRQLPEEGLKFMVYLQKENIIDESGMPKERFSAEFPKEGPSILRIQQVVRGDSAAYFCASSNTGGRDEQYFGPGTRLTVT.

This clonotype was found a few times. This chain connects TRBV7-6 to TRBJ2-7, with TRBD1 as a possible D gene (6 bases). CDR1 SGHVS and CDR2 FNYEAQ come from the germline V gene. The ends were cut back, 5 bases at V and 2 bases at J, with 16 bases in the middle. The CDR3 length is 15 residues. DNA of the CDR3: TGTGCCAGCAGCCAGACCCGGGACACTCCCTACGAGCAGTACTTC. Residues: CASSQTRDTPYEQYF.

The genes are TRBV12-3 or TRBV12-4 and TRBJ2-7; maybe TRBD1 (6 bases). Trimming pared 6 bases from V and 2 bases from J, leaving 14 bases between. The CDR3 covers 14 residues. CDR3 region: CASSFGDITYEQYF. In nucleotides, the CDR3 is TGTGCCAGCAGCTTTGGGGACATTACCTACGAGCAGTACTTC.

This chain links TRBV5-1 with TRBJ1-1, with D unclear. Trimming cost V 2 bases and J 4 bases, with 15 bases left between them. The length of the CDR3 is 15 residues. Germline V CDR1 and CDR2: SGHRS, YFSETQ. CDR3: CASSFLWERGTEAFF. CDR3 DNA sequence: TGCGCCAGCAGCTTTCTGTGGGAGAGAGGCACTGAAGCTTTCTTT.

The chain employs TRBV7-3 and TRBJ2-1; a possible D gene is TRBD2 (6 bases). The germline gives CDR1 SGHTA, CDR2 FQGTGA. The CDR3 is 15 amino acids. V dropped 1 base and J dropped 4 bases, with 11 bases sitting between them. CDR3 nucleotide sequence: TGTGCCAGCAGCTTAATCTCGGGAGAGTACAATGAGCAGTTCTTC. Translation: CASSLISGEYNEQFF.

In this sample, this clonotype turned up a few times. As DNA, the CDR3 is TGCAGCGCTCCCAGGCAGGGCTATGGCTACACCTTC. It codes for CSAPRQGYGYTF. J is TRBJ1-2 and V is TRBV29-1; a possible D gene is TRBD1 (5 bases). V lost 7 bases, J lost 4 bases, and 13 bases lay in between. The germline CDR1 and CDR2 sequences are SQVTM and ANQGSEA. This CDR3 spans 12 amino acids.

This clonotype was detected ten times or more. This chain uses TRBV5-1 with TRBJ1-6; D not certain. Germline V gene lookup returns CDR1 SGHRS and CDR2 YFSETQ. V gave up 4 bases and J gave up 4 bases, with 9 bases separating them. The CDR3 runs to 14 residues. DNA of the CDR3: TGCGCCAGCAGCGACGGGGTATATAATTCACCCCTCCACTTT. Its protein product is CASSDGVYNSPLHF.